This T cell receptor beta chain was sequenced in a study of regulatory T cells in long-lasting Graves disease. Study-wide results and limits: Persistent disease was associated with favored TRBV28 usage and with favored use of TRBJ1-2 and TRBJ2-5.

Germline CDR1 SGHRS, CDR2 YFSETQ. The CDR3 spans 11 residues. As to time point: persistent/refractory GD, antithyroid drugs over 5 years with positive TRAb. The TCR library was prepared using RNA isolated from PBMCs. Sequencing libraries for TCR beta were prepared with iRepertoire HTBI primers and Arm-PCR of CDR3 regions. TCRdb ran MiXCR on the multiplex PCR reads and lists one entry per CDR3 protein. This sample has approximately 440,000 distinct CDR3 sequences, with roughly a quarter found just once. This clonotype was counted a few times. Its antigen is undetermined. The junction differs from germline at one of its ends, possibly a read error.

The material was peripheral blood mononuclear cells (PBMCs), obtained when the disease was refractory, from a patient treated with antithyroid drugs. The chain recombines TRBV5-1 with TRBJ1-1; D uncertain. The TCR originated in a female donor with Graves disease. The CDR3 region is CASSLGDEAFF. In nucleotides, the CDR3 is TGTGCCAGCAGCCTGGGTGATGAAGCTTTCTTT.